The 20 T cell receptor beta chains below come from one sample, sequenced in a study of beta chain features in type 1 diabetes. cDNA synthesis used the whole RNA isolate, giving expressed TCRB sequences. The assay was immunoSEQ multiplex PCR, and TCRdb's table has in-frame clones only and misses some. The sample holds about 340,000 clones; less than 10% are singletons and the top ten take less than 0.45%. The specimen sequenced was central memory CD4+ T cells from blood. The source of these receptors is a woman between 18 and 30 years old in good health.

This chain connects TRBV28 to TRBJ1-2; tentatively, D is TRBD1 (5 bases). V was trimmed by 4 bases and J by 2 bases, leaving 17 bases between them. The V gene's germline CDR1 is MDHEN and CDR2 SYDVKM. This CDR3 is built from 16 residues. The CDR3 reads CASSSITGAANYGYTF. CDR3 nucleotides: TGTGCCAGCAGTTCCATCACCGGGGCAGCCAACTATGGCTACACCTTC.

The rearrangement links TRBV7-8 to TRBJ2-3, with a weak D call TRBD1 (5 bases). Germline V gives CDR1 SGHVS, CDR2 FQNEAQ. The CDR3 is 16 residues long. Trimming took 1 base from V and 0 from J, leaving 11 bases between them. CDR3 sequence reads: CASSLVRTRSTDTQYF. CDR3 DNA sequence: TGTGCCAGCAGCTTAGTTCGGACACGGAGCACAGATACGCAGTATTTT.

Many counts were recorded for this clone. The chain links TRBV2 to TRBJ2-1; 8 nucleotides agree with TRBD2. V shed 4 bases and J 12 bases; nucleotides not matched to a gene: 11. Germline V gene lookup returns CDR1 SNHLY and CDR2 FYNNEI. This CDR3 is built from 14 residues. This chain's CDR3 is CASSGGTRLLAQFF. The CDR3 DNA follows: TGTGCCAGCAGTGGCGGGACTAGATTGTTGGCGCAGTTCTTC.

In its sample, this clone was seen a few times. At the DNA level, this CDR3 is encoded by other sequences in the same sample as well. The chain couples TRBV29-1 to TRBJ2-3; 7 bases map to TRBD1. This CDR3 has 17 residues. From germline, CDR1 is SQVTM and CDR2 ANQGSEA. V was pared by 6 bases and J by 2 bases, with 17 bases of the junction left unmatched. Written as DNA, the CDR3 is TGCAGCGTCGCAGGTGTGGGGCGACAGGGAGACACAGATACGCAGTATTTT. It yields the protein CSVAGVGRQGDTDTQYF.

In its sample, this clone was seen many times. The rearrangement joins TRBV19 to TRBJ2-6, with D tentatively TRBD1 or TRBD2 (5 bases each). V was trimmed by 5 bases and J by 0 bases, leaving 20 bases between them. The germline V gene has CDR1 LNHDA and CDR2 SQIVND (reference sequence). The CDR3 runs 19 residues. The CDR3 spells CASSEPRVRVRSGANVLTF. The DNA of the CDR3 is TGTGCCAGTAGTGAGCCCAGGGTGAGGGTTCGCTCTGGGGCCAACGTCCTGACTTTC.

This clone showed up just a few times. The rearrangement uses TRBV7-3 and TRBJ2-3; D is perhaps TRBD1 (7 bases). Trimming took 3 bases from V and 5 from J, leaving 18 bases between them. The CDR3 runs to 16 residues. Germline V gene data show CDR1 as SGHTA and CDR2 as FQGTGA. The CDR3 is CASSLFASQGGDTQYF. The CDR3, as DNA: TGTGCCAGCAGCTTGTTTGCTAGCCAGGGGGGAGATACGCAGTATTTT.

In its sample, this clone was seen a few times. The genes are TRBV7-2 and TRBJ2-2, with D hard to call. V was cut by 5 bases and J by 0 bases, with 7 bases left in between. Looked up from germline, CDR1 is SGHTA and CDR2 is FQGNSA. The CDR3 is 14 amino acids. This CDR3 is CASSGNTNTGELFF. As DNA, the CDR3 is TGTGCCAGCAGCGGGAATACGAACACCGGGGAGCTGTTTTTT.

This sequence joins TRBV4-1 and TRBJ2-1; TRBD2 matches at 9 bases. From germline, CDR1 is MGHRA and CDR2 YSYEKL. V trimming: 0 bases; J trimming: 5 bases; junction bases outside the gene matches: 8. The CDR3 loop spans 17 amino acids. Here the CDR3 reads CASSQDHGSSGNNEQFF. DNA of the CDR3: TGCGCCAGCAGCCAAGATCATGGGTCTAGCGGGAACAATGAGCAGTTCTTC.

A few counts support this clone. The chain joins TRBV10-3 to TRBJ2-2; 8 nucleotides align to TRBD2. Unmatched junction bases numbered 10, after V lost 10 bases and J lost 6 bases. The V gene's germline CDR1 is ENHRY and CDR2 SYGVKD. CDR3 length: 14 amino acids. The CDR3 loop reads CASRRTSTAGELFF. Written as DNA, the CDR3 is TGTGCCAGCAGAAGGACTAGCACCGCCGGGGAGCTGTTTTTT.

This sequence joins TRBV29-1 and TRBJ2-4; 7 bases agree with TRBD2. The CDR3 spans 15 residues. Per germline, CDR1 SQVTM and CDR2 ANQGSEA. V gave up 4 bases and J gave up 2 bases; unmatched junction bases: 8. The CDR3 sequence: CSVGPGGGTKNIQYF. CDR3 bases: TGCAGCGTTGGTCCCGGGGGAGGGACCAAAAACATTCAGTACTTC.

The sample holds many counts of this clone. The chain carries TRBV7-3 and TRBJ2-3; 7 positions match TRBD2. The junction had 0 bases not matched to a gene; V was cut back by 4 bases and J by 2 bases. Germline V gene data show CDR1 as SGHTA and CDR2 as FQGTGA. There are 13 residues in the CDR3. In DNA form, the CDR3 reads TGTGCCAGCAGCTGGGACTACACAGATACGCAGTATTTT. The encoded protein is CASSWDYTDTQYF. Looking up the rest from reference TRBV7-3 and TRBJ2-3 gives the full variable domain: GAGVSQTPSNKVTEKGKYVELRCDPISGHTALYWYRQSLGQGPEFLIYFQGTGAADDSGLPNDRFFAVRPEGSVSTLKIQRTERGDSAVYLCASSWDYTDTQYFGPGTRLTVL.

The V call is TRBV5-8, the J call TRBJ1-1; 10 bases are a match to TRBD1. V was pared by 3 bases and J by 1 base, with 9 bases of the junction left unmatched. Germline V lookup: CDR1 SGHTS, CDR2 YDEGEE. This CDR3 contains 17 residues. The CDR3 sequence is CASSSFGGQGPNTEAFF. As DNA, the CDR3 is TGTGCCAGCAGCTCCTTTGGGGGACAGGGGCCGAACACTGAAGCTTTCTTT. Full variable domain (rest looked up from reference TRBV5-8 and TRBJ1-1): EAGVTQSPTHLIKTRGQQATLRCSPISGHTSVYWYQQALGLGLQFLLWYDEGEERNRGNFPPRFSGRQFPNYSSELNVNALELEDSALYLCASSSFGGQGPNTEAFFGQGTRLTVV.

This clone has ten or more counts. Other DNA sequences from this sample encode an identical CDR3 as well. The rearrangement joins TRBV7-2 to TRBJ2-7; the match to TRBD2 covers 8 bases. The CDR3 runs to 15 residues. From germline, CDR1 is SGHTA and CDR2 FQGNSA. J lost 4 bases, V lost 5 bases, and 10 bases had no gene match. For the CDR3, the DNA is TGTGCCAGCAGCCCCGGTCCCACTAGCGGATACGAGCAGTACTTC. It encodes CASSPGPTSGYEQYF.

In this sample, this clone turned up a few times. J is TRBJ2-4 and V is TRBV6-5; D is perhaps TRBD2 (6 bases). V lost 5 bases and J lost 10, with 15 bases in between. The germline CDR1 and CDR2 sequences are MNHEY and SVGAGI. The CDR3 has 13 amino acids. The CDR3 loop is CASSTGAGWIQYF. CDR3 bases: TGTGCCAGCAGTACGGGAGCCGGGTGGATTCAGTACTTC.

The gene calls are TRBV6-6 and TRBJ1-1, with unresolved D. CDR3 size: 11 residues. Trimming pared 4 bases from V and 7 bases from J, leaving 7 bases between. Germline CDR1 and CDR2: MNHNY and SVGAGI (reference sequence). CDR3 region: CASSSISEAFF. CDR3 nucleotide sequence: TGTGCCAGCAGTTCCATAAGTGAAGCTTTCTTT.

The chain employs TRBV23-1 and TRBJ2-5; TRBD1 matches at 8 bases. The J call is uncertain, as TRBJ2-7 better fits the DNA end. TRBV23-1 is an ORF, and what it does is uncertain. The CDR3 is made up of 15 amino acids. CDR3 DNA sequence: TGCGCCAGCAGCCCAGGACAGGGCCTTCGGTACGAGCAGTACTTC. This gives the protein CASSPGQGLRYEQYF.

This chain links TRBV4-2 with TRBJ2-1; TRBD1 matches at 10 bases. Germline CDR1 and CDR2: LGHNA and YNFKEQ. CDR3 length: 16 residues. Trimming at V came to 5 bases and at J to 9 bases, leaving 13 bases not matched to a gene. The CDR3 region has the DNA TGTGCCAGCAGCTTGGCACCGGGACAGGGGATGCGTGAGCAGTTCTTC. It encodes CASSLAPGQGMREQFF.

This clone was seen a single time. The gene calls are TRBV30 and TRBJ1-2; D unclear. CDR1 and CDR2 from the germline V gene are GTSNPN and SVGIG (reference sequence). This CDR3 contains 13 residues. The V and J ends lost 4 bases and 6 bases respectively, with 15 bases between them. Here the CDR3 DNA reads TGTGCCTGGAAGCCATCCTTAGAGGATGGCTACACCTTC. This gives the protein CAWKPSLEDGYTF.

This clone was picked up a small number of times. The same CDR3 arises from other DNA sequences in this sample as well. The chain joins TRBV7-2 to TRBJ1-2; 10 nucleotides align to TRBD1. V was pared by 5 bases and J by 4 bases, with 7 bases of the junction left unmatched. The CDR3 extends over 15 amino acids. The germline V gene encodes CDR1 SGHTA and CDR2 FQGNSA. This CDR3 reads CASSLDRGRGYGYTF. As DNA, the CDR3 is TGTGCCAGCAGCCTCGACAGGGGGCGCGGCTATGGCTACACCTTC.

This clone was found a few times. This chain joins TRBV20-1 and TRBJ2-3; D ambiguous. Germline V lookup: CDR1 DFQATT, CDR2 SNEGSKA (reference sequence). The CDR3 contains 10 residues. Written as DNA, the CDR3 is TGCAGCCCAGATGCAGATACGCAGTATTTT. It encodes CSPDADTQYF.